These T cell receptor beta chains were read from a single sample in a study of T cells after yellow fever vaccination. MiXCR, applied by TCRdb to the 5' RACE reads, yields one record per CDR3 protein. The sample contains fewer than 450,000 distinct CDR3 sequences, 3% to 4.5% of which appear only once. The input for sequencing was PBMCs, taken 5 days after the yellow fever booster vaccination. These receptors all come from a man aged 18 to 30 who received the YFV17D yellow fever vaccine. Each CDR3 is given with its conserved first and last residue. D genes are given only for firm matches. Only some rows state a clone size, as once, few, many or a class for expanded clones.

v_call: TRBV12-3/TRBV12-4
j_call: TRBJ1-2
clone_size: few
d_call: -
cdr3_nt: TGTGCCAGCAGTTTCCTGAAAAGTAACTATGGCTACACCTTC
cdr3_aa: CASSFLKSNYGYTF

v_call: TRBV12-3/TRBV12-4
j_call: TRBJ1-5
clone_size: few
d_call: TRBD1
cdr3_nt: TGTGCCAGCAGTCCGGGACAGAGAAATCAGCCCCAGCATTTT
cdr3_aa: CASSPGQRNQPQHF

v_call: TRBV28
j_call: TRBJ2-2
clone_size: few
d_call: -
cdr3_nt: TGTGCCAGCAGTTTATCCCCCCTAGCGAACACCGGGGAGCTGTTTTTT
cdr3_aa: CASSLSPLANTGELFF

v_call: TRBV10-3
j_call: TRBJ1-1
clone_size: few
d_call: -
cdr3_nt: TGTGCCATCAGTAGACAGGACACTGAAGCTTTCTTT
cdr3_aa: CAISRQDTEAFF

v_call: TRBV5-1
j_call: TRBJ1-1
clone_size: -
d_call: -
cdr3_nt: TGCGCCAGCAGCTTGGGGACCGTTGGGACTGAAGCTTTCTTT
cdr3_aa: CASSLGTVGTEAFF

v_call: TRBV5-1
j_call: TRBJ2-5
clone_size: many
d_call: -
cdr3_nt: TGCGCCAGCAGCTTGGCCAAGGGGGGGTCCCAAGAGACCCAGTACTTC
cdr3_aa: CASSLAKGGSQETQYF

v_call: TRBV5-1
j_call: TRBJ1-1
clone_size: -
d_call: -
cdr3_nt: TGCGCCAGCAGCACAGGGTGGAGCACTGAAGCTTTCTTT
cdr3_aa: CASSTGWSTEAFF

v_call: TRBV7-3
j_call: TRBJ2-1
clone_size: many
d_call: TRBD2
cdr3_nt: TGTGCCAGCAGCCACGGACTAGCACTGAATGAGCAGTTCTTC
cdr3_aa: CASSHGLALNEQFF

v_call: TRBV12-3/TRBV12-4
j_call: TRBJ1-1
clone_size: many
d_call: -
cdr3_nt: TGTGCCAGCAGTACTGACACAGGGAGCACTGAAGCTTTCTTT
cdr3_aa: CASSTDTGSTEAFF

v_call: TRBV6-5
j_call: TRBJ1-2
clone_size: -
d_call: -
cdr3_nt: TGTGCCAGCAGTTACGCGCCGGGGGGCGCGGGGTATGGCTACACCTTC
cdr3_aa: CASSYAPGGAGYGYTF

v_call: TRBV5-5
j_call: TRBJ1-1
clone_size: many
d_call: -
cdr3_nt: TGTGCCAGCAGCTTGCGGCAGACAGCAATGAACACTGAAGCTTTCTTT
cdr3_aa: CASSLRQTAMNTEAFF

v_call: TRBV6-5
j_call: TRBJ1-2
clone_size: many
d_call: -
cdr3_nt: TGTGCCAGCAGTCGACAGTCTCGTTATGGCTACACCTTC
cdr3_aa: CASSRQSRYGYTF

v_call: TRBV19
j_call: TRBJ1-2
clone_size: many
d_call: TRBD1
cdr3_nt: TGTGCCAGTAGTTCCGGACAGGGGAACTATGGCTACACCTTC
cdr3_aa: CASSSGQGNYGYTF

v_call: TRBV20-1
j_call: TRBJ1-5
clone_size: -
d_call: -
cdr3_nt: TGCAGTGCTAGAGACTTCTATCGGCCCCAGCATTTT
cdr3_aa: CSARDFYRPQHF

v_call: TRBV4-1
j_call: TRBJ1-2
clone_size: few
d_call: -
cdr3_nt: TGCGCCAGCAGCCGAGGGGACCCTGGGAGCGGCTACACCTTC
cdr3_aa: CASSRGDPGSGYTF

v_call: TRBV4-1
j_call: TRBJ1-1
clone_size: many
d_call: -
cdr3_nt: TGCGCCAGCAGCCAAGTCAGCCCGAACACTGAAGCTTTCTTT
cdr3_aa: CASSQVSPNTEAFF

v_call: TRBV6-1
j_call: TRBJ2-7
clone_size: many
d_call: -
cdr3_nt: TGTGCCAGCAGTGAAAAGAGTACAGGGGGGGCCGAGCAGTACTTC
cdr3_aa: CASSEKSTGGAEQYF

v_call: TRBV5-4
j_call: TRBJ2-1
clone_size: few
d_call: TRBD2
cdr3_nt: TGTGCCAGCAGCTTTATGGTAGCGGGGACTAATGAGCAGTTCTTC
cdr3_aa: CASSFMVAGTNEQFF

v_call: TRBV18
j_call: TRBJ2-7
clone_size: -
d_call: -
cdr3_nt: TGTGCCAGCTCACCACTCTCCAGCCTCTACGAGCAGTACTTC
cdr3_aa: CASSPLSSLYEQYF

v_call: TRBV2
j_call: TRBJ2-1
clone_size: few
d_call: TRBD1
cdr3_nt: TGTGCCAGCAGTGCGGGGCTGGGACAGGGAGGGGATGAGCAGTTCTTC
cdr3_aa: CASSAGLGQGGDEQFF

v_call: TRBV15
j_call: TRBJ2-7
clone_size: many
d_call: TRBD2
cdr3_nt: TGTGCCACCAGCAGAGATCGCCGAGCGGGGGGGCCAGGCGAGCAGTACTTC
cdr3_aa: CATSRDRRAGGPGEQYF

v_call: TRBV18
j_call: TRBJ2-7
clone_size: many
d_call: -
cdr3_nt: TGTGCCAGCTCACCGGCCTCCGAGGTCTACGAGCAGTACTTC
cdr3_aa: CASSPASEVYEQYF

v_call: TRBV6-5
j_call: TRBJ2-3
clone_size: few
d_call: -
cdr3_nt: TGTGCCAGCAGTTACTCCCTATACACAGATACGCAGTATTTT
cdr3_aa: CASSYSLYTDTQYF

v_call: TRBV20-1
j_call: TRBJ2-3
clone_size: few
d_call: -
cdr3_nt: TGCAGTGCTCCCATGGGAGGCACAGATACGCAGTATTTT
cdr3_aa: CSAPMGGTDTQYF

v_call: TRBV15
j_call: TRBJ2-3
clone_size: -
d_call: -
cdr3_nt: TGTGCCACCAGCAGAGATGTCGCCCCTACGGATACGCAGTATTTT
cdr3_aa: CATSRDVAPTDTQYF

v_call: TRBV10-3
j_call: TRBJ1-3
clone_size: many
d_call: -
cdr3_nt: TGTGCCATCAGTGAAGGGGACTCTGGAAACACCATATATTTT
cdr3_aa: CAISEGDSGNTIYF

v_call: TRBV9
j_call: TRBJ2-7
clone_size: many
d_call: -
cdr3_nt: TGTGCCAGCAGCGTAGGAAGCATAGGCTACGAGCAGTACTTC
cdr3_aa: CASSVGSIGYEQYF

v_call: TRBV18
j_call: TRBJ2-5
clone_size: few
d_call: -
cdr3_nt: TGTGCCAGCTCACCAAGTCGGATGGGAGAGACCCAGTACTTC
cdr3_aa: CASSPSRMGETQYF

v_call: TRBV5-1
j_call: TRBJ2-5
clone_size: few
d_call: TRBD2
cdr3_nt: TGCGCCAGCAGCGCGACTAGCCGCGAGACCCAGTACTTC
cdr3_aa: CASSATSRETQYF

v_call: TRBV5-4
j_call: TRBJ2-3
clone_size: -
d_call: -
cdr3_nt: TGTGCCAGCAGCTTTTCGGGGGCGGTAGATACGCAGTATTTT
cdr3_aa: CASSFSGAVDTQYF

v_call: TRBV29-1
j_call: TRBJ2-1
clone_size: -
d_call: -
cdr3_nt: TGCAGCGTTGAAGCCGACCCCTGGGCGGGGTCCAACAATGAGCAGTTCTTC
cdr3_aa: CSVEADPWAGSNNEQFF

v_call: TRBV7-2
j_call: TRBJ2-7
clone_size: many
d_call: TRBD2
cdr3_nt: TGTGCCAGCAGACCTAGCGGGGCCTCCTACGAGCAGTACTTC
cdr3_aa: CASRPSGASYEQYF

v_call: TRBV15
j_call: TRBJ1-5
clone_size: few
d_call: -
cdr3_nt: TGTGCCACCAGCAGCCAGAGCTATAGCAATCAGCCCCAGCATTTT
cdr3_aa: CATSSQSYSNQPQHF

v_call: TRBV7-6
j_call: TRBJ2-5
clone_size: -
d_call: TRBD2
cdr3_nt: TGTGCCAGCAGCTCCCCGACTAGCGGGGGGCCCCAGCACTTC
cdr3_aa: CASSSPTSGGPQHF

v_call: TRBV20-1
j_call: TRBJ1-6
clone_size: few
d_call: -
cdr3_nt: TGCAGTGCTAGAGATCGTGAATTGGCAGCCTATAATTCACCCCTCCACTTT
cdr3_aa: CSARDRELAAYNSPLHF

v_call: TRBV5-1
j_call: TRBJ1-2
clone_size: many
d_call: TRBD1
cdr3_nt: TGCGCCAGCAGCTTGGGAGTGACTTGGACAGGGTTAGTCTATGGCTACACCTTC
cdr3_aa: CASSLGVTWTGLVYGYTF

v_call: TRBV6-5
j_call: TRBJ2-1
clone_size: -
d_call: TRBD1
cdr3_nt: TGTGCCAGCAGTTCCTGGACAGGGGGTTCCCTCTACAATGAGCAGTTCTTC
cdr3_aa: CASSSWTGGSLYNEQFF

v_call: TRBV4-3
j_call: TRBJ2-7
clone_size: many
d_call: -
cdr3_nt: TGCGCCAGCAGCCAGGGGGTTGCCACCTACGAGCAGTACTTC
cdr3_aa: CASSQGVATYEQYF

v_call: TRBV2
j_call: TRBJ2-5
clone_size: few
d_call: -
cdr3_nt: TGTGCCAGCAGTGGGGCAGGTTGGGAGACCCAGTACTTC
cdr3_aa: CASSGAGWETQYF

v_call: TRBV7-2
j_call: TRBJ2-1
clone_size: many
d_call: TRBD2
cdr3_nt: TGTGCCAGCAGCCTCGCCGTAGCGGGGGGAGACTCCTACAATGAGCAGTTCTTC
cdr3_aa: CASSLAVAGGDSYNEQFF

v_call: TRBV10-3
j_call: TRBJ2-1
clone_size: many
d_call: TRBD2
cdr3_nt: TGTGCCATCAGTGAGTCACTAGCGGGCTCCTACAATGAGCAGTTCTTC
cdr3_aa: CAISESLAGSYNEQFF

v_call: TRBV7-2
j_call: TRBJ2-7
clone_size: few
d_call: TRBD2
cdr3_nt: TGTGCCAGCAGCAAAACTAGCGGGGGCCACGAGCAGTACTTC
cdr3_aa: CASSKTSGGHEQYF

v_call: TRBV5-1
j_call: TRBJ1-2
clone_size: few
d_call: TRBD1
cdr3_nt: TGCGCCAGCAGCTTCGGGACAGGGGTGGTTGGCTACACCTTC
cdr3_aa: CASSFGTGVVGYTF

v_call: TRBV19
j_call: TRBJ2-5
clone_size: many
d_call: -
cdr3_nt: TGTGCCAGTAGTCCGTCCCGTTGGAGGGGCCAAGAGACCCAGTACTTC
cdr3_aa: CASSPSRWRGQETQYF

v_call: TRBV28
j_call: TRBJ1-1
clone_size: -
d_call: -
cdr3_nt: TGTGCCAGCAGCCCATTCGCGGTGAACACTGAAGCTTTCTTT
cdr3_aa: CASSPFAVNTEAFF

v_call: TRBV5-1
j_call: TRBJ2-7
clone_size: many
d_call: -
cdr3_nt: TGCGCCAGCAGCGTTACTGAAACCTACGAGCAGTACTTC
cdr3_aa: CASSVTETYEQYF

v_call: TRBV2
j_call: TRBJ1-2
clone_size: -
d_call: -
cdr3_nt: TGTGCCAGCAGCCAGGGTAGAACTGGCTACACCTTC
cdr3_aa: CASSQGRTGYTF

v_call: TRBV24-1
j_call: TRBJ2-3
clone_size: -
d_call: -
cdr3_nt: TGTGCCACCAGTGCCTGGGTGGGGGGCACAGATACGCAGTATTTT
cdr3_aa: CATSAWVGGTDTQYF

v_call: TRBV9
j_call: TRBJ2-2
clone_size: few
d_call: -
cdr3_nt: TGTGCCAGCAGCATGTGGGTCGGGGAGCTGTTTTTT
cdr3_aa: CASSMWVGELFF

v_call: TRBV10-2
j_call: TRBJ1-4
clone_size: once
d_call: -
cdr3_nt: TGCGCCAGCAGCTCAGGGTCCCATCCTTATGAAAAACTGTTTTTT
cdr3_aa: CASSSGSHPYEKLFF

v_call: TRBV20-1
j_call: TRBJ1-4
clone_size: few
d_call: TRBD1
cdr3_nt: TGCAGTGCTAGAGATGAGAGAACAGGGGGCTTTAATGAAAAACTGTTTTTT
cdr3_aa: CSARDERTGGFNEKLFF

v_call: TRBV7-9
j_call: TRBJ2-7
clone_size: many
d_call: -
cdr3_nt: TGTGCCAGCAGCTCCAGGGAATACGAGCAGTACTTC
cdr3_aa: CASSSREYEQYF

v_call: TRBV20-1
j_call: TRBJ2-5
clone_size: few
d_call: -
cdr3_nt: TGCAGCGGGGCCGCAAGTACGGGCCAAGAGACCCAGTACTTC
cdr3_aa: CSGAASTGQETQYF

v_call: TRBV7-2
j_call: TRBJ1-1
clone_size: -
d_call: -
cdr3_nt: TGTGCCAGCAACCAGGGGATTTGGGGCACTGAAGCTTTCTTT
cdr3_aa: CASNQGIWGTEAFF

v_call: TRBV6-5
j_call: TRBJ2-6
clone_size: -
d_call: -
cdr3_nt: TGTGCCAGCTTACCAAGTCGGGGGCCTGCTGGGGCCAACGTCCTGACTTTC
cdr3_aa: CASLPSRGPAGANVLTF

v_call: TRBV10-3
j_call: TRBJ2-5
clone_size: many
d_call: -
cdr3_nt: TGTGCCATCAGTGAGCCGGCCGTGGAGACCCAGTACTTC
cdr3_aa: CAISEPAVETQYF

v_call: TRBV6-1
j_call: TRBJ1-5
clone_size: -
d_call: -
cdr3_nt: TGTGCCAGCAGTGGAGGGCCTCACCGGCCCCAGCATTTT
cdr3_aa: CASSGGPHRPQHF

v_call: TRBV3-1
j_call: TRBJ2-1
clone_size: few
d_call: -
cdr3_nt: TGTGCCAGCAGCCCGGGAGCCTATGAGCAGTTCTTC
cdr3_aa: CASSPGAYEQFF

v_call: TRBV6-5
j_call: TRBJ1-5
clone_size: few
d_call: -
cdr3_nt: TGTGCCAGCAGTCCCGAGGGGTGGGGGAATCAGCCCCAGCATTTT
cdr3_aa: CASSPEGWGNQPQHF

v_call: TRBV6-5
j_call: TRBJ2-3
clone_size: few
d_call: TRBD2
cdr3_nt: TGTGCCAGCAGTTACTCACTAGCGGGGGTGGGTACGCAGTATTTT
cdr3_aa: CASSYSLAGVGTQYF